Below are 11 T cell receptor beta chains sequenced from a single sample in a study of blood T cell repertoires in COVID-19. The table came from immunoSEQ multiplex PCR; TCRdb's copy has only in-frame clones and leaves some out. Among 150,000 to 180,000 clones listed, roughly nine tenths were seen once. Input material: peripheral blood. The source is a man between 45 and 60 years old with acute or convalescent COVID-19.

The chain combines TRBV18 with TRBJ1-1; D is unclear. There are 15 residues in the CDR3. Germline V gene sequence: CDR1 KGHSH, CDR2 LQKENI. Trimming left V 3 bases short and J 4 bases short, with 15 bases between. The chain's CDR3 is CASSPIRTGITEAFF. CDR3 sequence (DNA): TGTGCCAGCTCACCGATCCGGACGGGAATCACTGAAGCTTTCTTT.

This clone appeared a single time. The rearrangement links TRBV4-1 to TRBJ2-1, with TRBD2 matching over 9 bases. This CDR3 has 19 residues. V gave up 1 base and J gave up 6 bases; unmatched junction bases: 16. CDR1 is MGHRA, CDR2 YSYEKL, per germline. DNA of the CDR3: TGCGCCAGCAGCCAAGGGATTTTAAGGACTAGCGTAGGCCTCAATGAGCAGTTCTTC. Protein sequence: CASSQGILRTSVGLNEQFF.

This clone occurred once. The V gene is TRBV9, the J gene TRBJ2-1, with D hard to call. Germline CDR1 is SGDLS and CDR2 is YYNGEE. Trimming pared 1 base from V and 6 bases from J, leaving 2 bases between. The CDR3 extends over 11 amino acids. The CDR3 sequence is CASSVLNEQFF. CDR3 DNA: TGTGCCAGCAGCGTACTCAATGAGCAGTTCTTC. The variable domain in full, completed from reference TRBV9 and TRBJ2-1, reads DSGVTQTPKHLITATGQRVTLRCSPRSGDLSVYWYQQSLDQGLQFLIQYYNGEERAKGNILERFSAQQFPDLHSELNLSSLELGDSALYFCASSVLNEQFFGPGTRLTVL.

This clone was seen a single time. CDR3 sequence reads: CASSRGGSTDTQYF. The CDR3 DNA reads as TGTGCCAGCAGCCGCGGGGGGAGCACAGATACGCAGTATTTT. V usage is TRBV28 and J usage is TRBJ2-3; 8 bases fit TRBD2. The CDR3 has 14 amino acids. The J segment lost 0 bases and the V segment lost 6 bases, leaving 2 bases of the junction unmatched. Germline-derived CDR1 and CDR2 are MDHEN and SYDVKM. The full variable domain, completed using reference TRBV28 and TRBJ2-3, is DVKVTQSSRYLVKRTGEKVFLECVQDMDHENMFWYRQDPGLGLRLIYFSYDVKMKEKGDIPEGYSVSREKKERFSLILESASTNQTSMYLCASSRGGSTDTQYFGPGTRLTVL.

The CDR3 spells CASSPRGNTEAFF. DNA of the CDR3: TGCGCCAGCAGCCCCAGGGGGAACACTGAAGCTTTCTTT. The genes are TRBV4-1 and TRBJ1-1; D might be TRBD1 (6 bases). Germline V gene data show CDR1 as MGHRA and CDR2 as YSYEKL. CDR3 length: 13 amino acids. Trimming left V 4 bases short and J 1 base short, with 7 bases between.

The rearrangement joins TRBV7-2 to TRBJ2-4; 8 positions match TRBD2. The germline CDR1 and CDR2 sequences are SGHTA and FQGNSA. The V gene end was trimmed by 5 bases and the J gene end by 1 base; junction bases not matched to a gene: 16. There are 19 residues in the CDR3. CDR3 loop: CASSPTFSGGARAKNIQYF. The CDR3 DNA reads TGTGCCAGCAGCCCGACCTTCTCGGGGGGGGCCAGGGCCAAAAACATTCAGTACTTC.

This clone has only one observation. The chain is built from TRBV7-9 and TRBJ2-7, with 7 positions matching TRBD2. CDR3 size: 14 residues. J was trimmed by 5 bases and V by 5 bases; bases with no gene match: 9. Germline V gene sequence: CDR1 SEHNR, CDR2 FQNEAQ (reference sequence). CDR3 nucleotide sequence: TGTGCCAGCAGCCCAAGCAGCGGGGTCCACGAGCAGTACTTC. Amino acid sequence: CASSPSSGVHEQYF.

The J gene is TRBJ2-1, the V gene TRBV9; 8 nucleotides align to TRBD2. Germline trimming cut 4 bases from V and 11 bases from J; bases unmatched to any gene: 11. The CDR3 runs to 14 residues. Germline CDR1 and CDR2: SGDLS and YYNGEE. CDR3 amino acids: CASSSAGGPAQQFF. In nucleotides, the CDR3 is TGTGCCAGCAGCTCCGCGGGGGGCCCCGCTCAGCAGTTCTTC. Filled out from reference TRBV9 and TRBJ2-1, the complete variable domain reads DSGVTQTPKHLITATGQRVTLRCSPRSGDLSVYWYQQSLDQGLQFLIQYYNGEERAKGNILERFSAQQFPDLHSELNLSSLELGDSALYFCASSSAGGPAQQFFGPGTRLTVL.

The chain employs TRBV29-1 and TRBJ1-4; D is possibly TRBD1 (6 bases). Deletions cut 4 bases from V and 5 bases from J, with 11 bases between. The CDR3 has 13 residues. Looked up from germline, CDR1 is SQVTM and CDR2 is ANQGSEA. CDR3 in amino acids: CSVGGQYNEKLFF. The DNA for the CDR3 is TGCAGCGTTGGCGGACAGTACAATGAAAAACTGTTTTTT.

This chain links TRBV30 with TRBJ1-1; 8 bases line up with TRBD1. The CDR3 is 14 residues long. J lost 0 bases, V lost 1 base, and 1 base had no gene match. CDR1 GTSNPN and CDR2 SVGIG come from the germline V gene (reference sequence). This chain's CDR3 is CAWSGDRLNTEAFF. CDR3 in DNA: TGTGCCTGGAGTGGGGACAGGTTGAACACTGAAGCTTTCTTT.

This rearrangement joins TRBV9 to TRBJ2-5; maybe TRBD2 (6 bases). The V and J ends lost 3 bases and 5 bases respectively, with 17 bases between them. The CDR3 totals 15 residues. Germline values: CDR1 SGDLS, CDR2 YYNGEE. The CDR3 nucleotides read TGTGCCAGCAGCGCTATGTGGGGGGTTGGGGAGACCCAGTACTTC. It translates to CASSAMWGVGETQYF.